The clone carrying this TCR beta chain appeared a single time. As yet, its antigen is unknown. The method was immunoSEQ multiplex PCR; TCRdb's version includes in-frame clones alone and lacks a portion of them. Of about 130,000 clones in the sample, over 90% were seen once. The data derive from a study of T cell responses to AZD1222 COVID-19 vaccine. Study observations and caveats: The sample set comprised mostly white British donors with more females, and clonal diversity was possibly underestimated. Only after the peak T cell response were repertoires sampled.

V lost 2 bases to trimming and J lost 5 bases, with 16 bases between them. From germline, CDR1 is SGHDT and CDR2 YYEEEE. There are 15 residues in the CDR3. This material consisted of peripheral blood, taken on day 0 of AZD1222 vaccination. This chain connects TRBV5-6 to TRBJ2-5; tentative D call: TRBD1 (5 bases). The origin of this receptor is an adult in good health. CDR3 region: CASSFFGAPGETQYF. Here the CDR3 DNA reads TGTGCCAGCAGCTTTTTTGGTGCCCCAGGGGAGACCCAGTACTTC.